This TCR beta chain derives from a study of molecular identifiers for immune sequencing clone quantification. TCRdb used MiXCR to reprocess the PCR reads, holding one entry per CDR3 protein. The data contain under 350,000 distinct CDR3 sequences, 24% of them singletons. Naive CD8 sequencing libraries were generated from 20,000 to 1,000,000 sorted cells, with 10%, 30% or 50% RNA as input. Naive CD8 T cell sorting was performed on the CD8+CD4-CCR7+CD45RA+ phenotype. As for this clonotype: A read error may account for a junction end that differs from germline.

Germline loops: CDR1 SEHNR, CDR2 FQNEAQ (reference sequence). This CDR3 is built from 15 residues. This rearrangement joins TRBV7-9 to TRBJ2-7, with D possibly matching TRBD1 (5 bases). The sample consisted of naive CD8+ T cells from blood, with Jurkat cell RNA spiked in. Indicated subset: FACS-sorted CD8+CD4-CCR7+CD45RA+ naive T cells. The clonotype was recovered from a human donor in good health. Some libraries in this study had Jurkat cell RNA spiked in. CDR3 residues: CAITPLGLGPYEQCF. DNA of the CDR3: TGTGCCATCACCCCATTGGGGCTCGGGCCCTACGAGCAGTGCTTC.